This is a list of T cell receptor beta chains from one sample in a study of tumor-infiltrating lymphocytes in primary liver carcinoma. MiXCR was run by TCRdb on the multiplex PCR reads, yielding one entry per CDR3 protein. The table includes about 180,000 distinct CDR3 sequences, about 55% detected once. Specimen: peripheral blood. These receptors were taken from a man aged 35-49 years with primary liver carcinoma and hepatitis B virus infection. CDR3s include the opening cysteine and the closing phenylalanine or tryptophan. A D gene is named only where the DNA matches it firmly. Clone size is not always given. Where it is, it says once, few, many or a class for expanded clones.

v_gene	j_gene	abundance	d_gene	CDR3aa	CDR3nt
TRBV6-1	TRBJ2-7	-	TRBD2	CASSCHLAGVYEQYF	TGTGCCAGCAGCTGTCATCTAGCGGGAGTCTACGAGCAGTACTTC
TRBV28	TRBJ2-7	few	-	CASSSLPEVEQYF	TGTGCCAGCAGTTCCCTTCCAGAAGTCGAGCAGTACTTC
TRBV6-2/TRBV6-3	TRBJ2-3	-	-	CASYPAGSADTQYF	TGTGCCAGCTACCCCGCGGGGTCCGCAGATACGCAGTATTTT
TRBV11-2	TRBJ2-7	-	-	CVSSLHLSGRISYEQYF	TGTGTCAGCAGTCTACACCTGAGCGGGCGAATTTCATACGAGCAGTACTTC
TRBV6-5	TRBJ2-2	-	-	CASSYRGNGELFF	TGTGCCAGCAGTTATAGGGGGAACGGGGAGCTGTTTTTT
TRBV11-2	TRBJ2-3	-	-	CASITLDTLYF	TGTGCCAGCATCACCCTGGATACGCTGTATTTT
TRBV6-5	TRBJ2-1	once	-	CASSYGGGTYNEQFF	TGTGCCAGCAGTTACGGGGGCGGGACCTACAATGAGCAGTTCTTC
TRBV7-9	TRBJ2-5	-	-	CASSLRVERKKETQYF	TGTGCCAGCAGCTTAAGAGTCGAGCGGAAGAAAGAGACCCAGTACTTC
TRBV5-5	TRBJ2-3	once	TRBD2	CASSLGASGDTQYF	TGTGCCAGCAGCTTGGGAGCTAGCGGAGATACGCAGTATTTT
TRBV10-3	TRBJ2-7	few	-	CAISDDPSYEQYF	TGTGCCATCAGTGACGACCCCTCCTATGAGCAGTACTTC
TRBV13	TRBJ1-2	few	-	CASSPRRYTF	TGTGCCAGCAGCCCACGTCGCTACACCTTC
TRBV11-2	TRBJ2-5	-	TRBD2	CASSLPLAGLTETKYF	TGTGCCAGCAGCCTCCCACTAGCGGGGCTGACGGAGACCAAGTACTTC
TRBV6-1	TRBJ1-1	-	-	CASSEPRLTEAFF	TGTGCCAGCAGTGAGCCCCGATTGACTGAAGCTTTCTTT
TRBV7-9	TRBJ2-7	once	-	CASEAGGGQYF	TGTGCCAGCGAGGCAGGGGGAGGGCAGTACTTC
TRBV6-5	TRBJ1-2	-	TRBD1	CPSGLQGVSDYTF	TGTCCCAGCGGTCTACAGGGGGTATCTGACTACACCTTC
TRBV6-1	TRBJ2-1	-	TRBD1	CASRGQGVSYNEQFF	TGTGCCAGCAGGGGACAGGGGGTCTCCTACAATGAGCAGTTCTTC
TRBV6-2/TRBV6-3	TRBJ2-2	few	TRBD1	CASSFGQGVTGELFF	TGTGCCAGCAGTTTTGGACAGGGGGTCACCGGGGAGCTGTTTTTT
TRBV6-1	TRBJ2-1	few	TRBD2	CATHSGRAGSDEQFF	TGTGCCACCCATAGCGGGAGGGCCGGGAGCGATGAGCAGTTCTTC
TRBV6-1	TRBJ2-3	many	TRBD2	CASSEQIAGQDTQYF	TGTGCCAGCAGTGAACAGATAGCGGGGCAAGATACGCAGTATTTT